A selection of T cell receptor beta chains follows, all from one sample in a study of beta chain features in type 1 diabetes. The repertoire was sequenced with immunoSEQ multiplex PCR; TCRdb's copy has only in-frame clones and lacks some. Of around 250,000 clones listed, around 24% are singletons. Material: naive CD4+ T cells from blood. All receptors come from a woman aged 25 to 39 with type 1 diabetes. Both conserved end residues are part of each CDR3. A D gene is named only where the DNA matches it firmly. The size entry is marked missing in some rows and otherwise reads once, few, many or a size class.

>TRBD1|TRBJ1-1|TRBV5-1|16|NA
CASSLGPRTGGTEAFF
TGCGCCAGCAGCTTGGGTCCTAGGACAGGGGGCACTGAAGCTTTCTTT
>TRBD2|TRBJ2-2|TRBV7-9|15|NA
CASSPQRDDNGELFF
TGTGCCAGCAGCCCCCAGCGGGACGATAACGGGGAGCTGTTTTTT
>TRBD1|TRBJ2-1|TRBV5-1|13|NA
CASSATGGFEQFF
TGCGCCAGCAGCGCAACAGGGGGCTTTGAGCAGTTCTTC
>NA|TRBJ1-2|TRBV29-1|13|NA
CSVGKQGDSGYTF
TGCAGCGTCGGGAAACAGGGTGACAGTGGCTACACCTTC
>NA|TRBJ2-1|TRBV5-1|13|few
CASSLDAGGEQFF
TGCGCCAGCAGCTTGGACGCTGGAGGTGAGCAGTTCTTC
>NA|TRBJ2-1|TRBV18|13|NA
CASSPRGYNEQFF
TGTGCCAGCTCACCGCGGGGCTACAATGAGCAGTTCTTC
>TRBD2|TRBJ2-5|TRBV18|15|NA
CASSPAGTSGRAQYF
TGTGCCAGCTCACCAGCCGGGACTAGCGGGAGGGCCCAGTACTTC
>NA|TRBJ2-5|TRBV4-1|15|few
CASSPGWPRDLTQYF
TGCGCCAGCAGCCCCGGGTGGCCCCGGGATTTAACCCAGTACTTC
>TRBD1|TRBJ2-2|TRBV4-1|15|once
CASRPQGIGTGELFF
TGCGCCAGCAGACCACAGGGGATAGGCACCGGGGAGCTGTTTTTT
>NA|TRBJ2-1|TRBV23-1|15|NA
CASSQSIFEVNEQFF
TGCGCCAGCAGTCAAAGTATTTTTGAGGTCAATGAGCAGTTCTTC
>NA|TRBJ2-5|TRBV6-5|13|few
CASSYRGSETQYF
TGTGCCAGCAGTTACAGAGGGTCTGAGACCCAGTACTTC
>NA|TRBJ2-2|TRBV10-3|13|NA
CAISESYTGELFF
TGTGCCATCAGTGAGTCCTACACCGGGGAGCTGTTTTTT